This TCR beta chain was recorded in a study of T-cell reconstitution after alpha-beta-depleted transplantation in children. The length of the CDR3 is 14 residues. The germline V and J ends were trimmed by 4 bases and 2 bases, with 9 bases remaining between them. CDR1 and CDR2 (germline): MGHDK, SYGVNS. This clonotype was picked up many times. Researchers prepared the TCRbeta library using unique molecular identifiers, the study reports. MiXCR, run by TCRdb on the PCR reads, gives a single entry per CDR3 protein. The top ten clones hold 28% of a sample with 200,000 to 250,000 distinct CDR3 sequences, approximately 11% of them seen once.

The chain links TRBV25-1 to TRBJ2-1; D possibly corresponds to TRBD1 (6 bases). This clonotype was sampled from a child younger than two with acute myeloid leukemia, due to receive a stem cell transplant. The sample in question was PBMCs, obtained before TCRalphabeta/CD19-depleted stem cell transplant. This CDR3 reads CASSGRDTYNEQFF. In DNA, the CDR3 is TGTGCCAGCAGTGGACGGGACACCTACAATGAGCAGTTCTTC. The full variable domain, with the rest looked up from reference TRBV25-1 and TRBJ2-1, is EADIYQTPRYLVIGTGKKITLECSQTMGHDKMYWYQQDPGMELHLIHYSYGVNSTEKGDLSSESTVSRIRTEHFPLTLESARPSHTSQYLCASSGRDTYNEQFFGPGTRLTVL.